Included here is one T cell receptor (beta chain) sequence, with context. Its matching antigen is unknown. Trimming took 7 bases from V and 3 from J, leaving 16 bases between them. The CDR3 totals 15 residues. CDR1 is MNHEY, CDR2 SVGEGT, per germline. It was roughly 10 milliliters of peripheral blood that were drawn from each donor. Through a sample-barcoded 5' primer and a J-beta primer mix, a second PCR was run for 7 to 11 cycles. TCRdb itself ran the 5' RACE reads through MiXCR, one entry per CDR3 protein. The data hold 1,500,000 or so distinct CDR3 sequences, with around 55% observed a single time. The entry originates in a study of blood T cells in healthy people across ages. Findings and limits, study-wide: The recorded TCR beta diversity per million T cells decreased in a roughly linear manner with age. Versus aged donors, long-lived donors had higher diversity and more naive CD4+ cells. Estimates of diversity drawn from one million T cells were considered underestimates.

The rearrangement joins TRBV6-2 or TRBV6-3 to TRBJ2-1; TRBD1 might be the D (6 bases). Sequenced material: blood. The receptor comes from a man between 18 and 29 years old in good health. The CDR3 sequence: CASIPGAGLYNEQFF. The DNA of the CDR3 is TGTGCCAGCATCCCAGGGGCAGGCCTCTACAATGAGCAGTTCTTC.